This T cell receptor beta chain was identified during a study of blood T cell repertoires in COVID-19. Study as a whole: Samples taken during acute and convalescent COVID-19 were collected in the United States, Italy and Spain. From T cells, B-cell-depleted T cells, or PBMCs came the material, which was cDNA or gDNA.

In Seattle, patients joined the study during active infection and were tracked longitudinally. Between the trimmed V and J ends, which lost 5 bases and 3 bases, there was a span of 10 bases. CDR1 and CDR2 from the germline V gene are MDHEN and SYDVKM. The CDR3 runs 13 residues. Only in-frame clones appear in the TCRdb table, and some are missing; sequencing was by immunoSEQ multiplex PCR. The repertoire holds 95,000 to 150,000 clones, with 70% to 75% as singletons. Sequencing was performed on peripheral blood. The rearrangement uses TRBV28 and TRBJ1-2; D perhaps matches TRBD1 (5 bases). This TCR derives from a man at least 80 years old with COVID-19, enrolled during active disease. CDR3 DNA sequence: TGTGCCAGCAGTGAAGGGGCCCACTATGGCTACACCTTC. Translating it yields CASSEGAHYGYTF.